This T cell receptor (beta chain) was captured by sequencing in a study of beta chain features in type 1 diabetes (dated by TCRdb to about 2018). For the study in its entirety: No differences in mean age, gender distribution, total cell number or subset yield were found between patients and healthy donors. A total of over 95,000,000 sorted cells were examined across all samples, and RNA yield correlated strongly with the number of cells per subset. The study compared TCRB repertoires of sorted circulating CD4+ T cell subsets between recently diagnosed type 1 diabetes patients and matched healthy donors. Naive and central memory subsets were obtained from all 28 donors, but regulatory and stem cell-like memory subsets were isolated from only 8 patients and about 8 healthy donors.

The CDR3 numbers 11 residues from cysteine through phenylalanine. The DNA shown is the 33-base CDR3, in frame from base 1. CDR1 and CDR2, looked up from the germline V gene, are SQVTM and ANQGSEA. A distance of 6 bases separates the germline ends of V and J, which lose 6 bases and 1 base respectively. The entire amount of isolated RNA was reverse transcribed using the High Capacity cDNA Reverse Transcription Kit, so the sequenced TCRB transcripts were expressed ones. Naive, central memory and regulatory T cell samples underwent deep immunoSEQ sequencing, averaging about 3.5 million total reads per sample. Sorted cells were lysed in RLT buffer and RNA was extracted with DNase-treated RNeasy Micro or Mini kits, depending on cell number. To prevent cross-contamination, each cell subset was processed individually, whereas patient and healthy donor samples were processed jointly. The immunoSEQ multiplex PCR was used to amplify TCRB sequences from cDNA, yielding 87-bp fragments that span the CDR3 region. Amplicons were sequenced on the Illumina HiSeq platform. Under the source paper's analysis protocol: Synthetic template baselines were used to correct PCR bias computationally, reads within Hamming distance 2 were collapsed, and singletons that could not be merged were discarded. Reads were aligned against IMGT to assign V, D and J genes, CDR3 length and insertions or deletions at six rearrangement sites. Within each subset, clonotype counts were normalized to sorted cell number, after which true diversity and Gini coefficients were computed with the tcR R package. Repertoire sharing was quantified using the overlap coefficient calculated on TCRB nucleotide sequences. Out-of-frame TCRB sequences from naive cells were analyzed to stand in for the pre-selection repertoire. The immuneACCESS repertoire file appears here via TCRdb, limited to in-frame rearrangements. These files lack a portion of the clones; in checked studies, under half of the deficit traces to unresolved V genes, and the cause of the others is not known. The DNA gave D and trimming, while V, J and clone size come from that table. The sample includes over 350,000 clones, with over 12% observed a single time. Approximately 0.02% of the sample belongs to the ten largest clones.

A remark on this clone: Which antigen it targets is not known. Within one base of it there is no much larger clone, and no base qualities were kept.

A single peripheral blood draw of around 0.11 L on average was collected from each donor into heparinised tubes. A BD FACSAria II and a panel including CD45RO, CCR7, CD25, CD127, CD95 and CD27 were used to sort naive, central memory, regulatory and stem cell-like memory CD4+ T cells. A purity above 95% was achieved for all sorted populations. PBMCs were isolated immediately by Lymphoprep density gradient centrifugation and stained directly without culture. So that batch effects would be minimized, each experiment stained and sorted samples in pairs, pairing one healthy donor with one patient. Results and caveats for the whole study, not just this receptor: Patients with type 1 diabetes made fewer insertions and deleted more nucleotides at VDJ recombination sites, implying thymic rearrangement abnormalities. Type 1 diabetes patients showed a moderate but significant shortening of TCRB CDR3 length in all four CD4+ subsets. Because small numbers of individuals were included in the HLA sub-analyses, any influence of HLA type on TCRB rearrangement was left unresolved. Because cDNA rather than genomic DNA was sequenced, highly expressing activated cells could have been over-represented, although no difference in activation and CD3 levels was found between groups. Shorter templates might have been favored by PCR, but patient and control samples were amplified and corrected together, so both groups would have been affected equally by any skew. Naive, central memory and regulatory TCRB repertoires appeared more similar among patients than among healthy donors.

This TCR was recovered from a woman between 18 and 29 years old in good health. Source material: naive CD4+ T cells from blood. The intended sense of this specimen's cell subset or site label: true naive CD4+ T cells. Recombination linked TRBV29-1 to TRBJ1-2; TRBD1 is a possible D gene, resting on 6 matching bases. The CDR3 region: CSVDSNYGYTF. The DNA sequence reads TGCAGCGTGGACAGTAACTATGGCTACACCTTC.